This T cell receptor beta chain was sequenced in a study of T cell responses to AZD1222 COVID-19 vaccine. The study, taken as a whole, reports: When two AZD1222 doses had been given, Spike-specific TCR breadth and depth rose. Donors were mostly white British, more females; clonal diversity possibly underestimated. Without day 14 samples, only post-peak T cell repertoires were studied.

As to this clone: The target antigen is unknown.

Trimming removed 4 bases from V and 8 bases from J, with 20 bases in between. The germline V gene has CDR1 SEHNR and CDR2 FQNEAQ (reference sequence). This CDR3 has 15 amino acids. Assay: immunoSEQ multiplex PCR; the TCRdb copy retains only in-frame clones and omits some. This table holds roughly 80,000 clones, roughly 90% found once. Analyses pooled second doses at about 4 or about 12 weeks. This clonotype was sampled from an adult who received the AZD1222 COVID-19 vaccine. The gene calls are TRBV7-9 and TRBJ1-2, with D perhaps TRBD1 (5 bases). Source: peripheral blood, taken 28 days after the second AZD1222 dose. The CDR3 coding sequence is TGTGCCAGCAGCTCCCATAGAAAGGGGATAGGGGGCTACACCTTC. Encoded protein: CASSSHRKGIGGYTF.